These 19 T cell receptor beta chains share one sample of origin, sequenced in a study of long-term antiretroviral therapy in people with HIV. The assay used was immunoSEQ (version v3.0), run at survey level. Sequencing used immunoSEQ multiplex PCR; TCRdb keeps in-frame clones, though not all of them. The data contain about 32,000 clones, 80% to 90% of them singletons. The specimen was unsorted PBMCs, collected 2.2 years after starting antiretroviral therapy. The receptors were gathered from a young man with HIV.

This clone was seen just once. The CDR3 loop is CASSRSPGETQYF. In nucleotides, the CDR3 is TGTGCCAGCAGCCGCTCCCCGGGGGAGACCCAGTACTTC. The chain carries TRBV6-5 and TRBJ2-5; tentative D call: TRBD2 (5 bases). The CDR3 sequence is 13 residues long. The V end lost 6 bases, the J end lost 5 bases, and 13 bases lay between the germline ends. Germline CDR1 reads MNHEY; CDR2 reads SVGAGI.

V usage is TRBV25-1 and J usage is TRBJ2-2; D remains unclear. The CDR3 covers 13 residues. V was trimmed by 4 bases and J by 4 bases, leaving 7 bases between them. Germline V CDR1 and CDR2: MGHDK, SYGVNS. CDR3 sequence (DNA): TGTGCCAGCAGTGCATCGACCACCGGGGAGCTGTTTTTT. Translating it yields CASSASTTGELFF.

The V call is TRBV28, the J call TRBJ2-7, with TRBD1 identical over 8 bases. Unmatched junction bases numbered 1, after V lost 4 bases and J lost 5 bases. The CDR3 is 12 amino acids. Germline-derived CDR1 and CDR2 are MDHEN and SYDVKM. This CDR3 is CASSWTGNEQYF. The CDR3 coding sequence is TGTGCCAGCAGTTGGACAGGGAACGAGCAGTACTTC.

Note on this clone: Other DNA sequences in the same sample also yield this CDR3. The chain couples TRBV19 to TRBJ1-2, with a possible D match to TRBD1 (6 bases). With 3 bases removed from V and 0 bases from J, the gap between germline ends came to 8 bases. The CDR3 consists of 14 residues. Germline loops: CDR1 LNHDA, CDR2 SQIVND (reference sequence). The CDR3 sequence: CASSIRTANYGYTF. The CDR3 bases are TGTGCCAGTAGTATCCGGACAGCTAACTATGGCTACACCTTC.

This chain joins TRBV30 and TRBJ2-3; unclear D gene. V gave up 0 bases and J gave up 4 bases, with 5 bases separating them. From germline, CDR1 is GTSNPN and CDR2 SVGIG (reference sequence). The CDR3 totals 12 residues. This CDR3 reads CAWSVGSDTQYF. The CDR3 DNA is TGTGCCTGGAGTGTGGGGTCAGATACGCAGTATTTT.

V gene TRBV7-3 combines with J gene TRBJ2-5; a possible D gene is TRBD2 (6 bases). The CDR3 extends over 15 amino acids. The germline V gene encodes CDR1 SGHTA and CDR2 FQGTGA. V lost 1 base to trimming and J lost 2 bases, with 11 bases between them. The CDR3 is CASSLSPLAQETQYF. The DNA of the CDR3 is TGTGCCAGCAGCTTAAGCCCCCTAGCGCAAGAGACCCAGTACTTC.

The rearrangement uses TRBV2 and TRBJ1-2; 7 bases fit TRBD1. Looked up from germline, CDR1 is SNHLY and CDR2 is FYNNEI. V lost 9 bases, J lost 1 base, and 11 bases stayed unmatched. CDR3 size: 15 residues. CDR3 region: CASELDRAGNYGYTF. The CDR3 nucleotides read TGTGCCAGTGAGTTAGACAGGGCTGGTAACTATGGCTACACCTTC.

The V and J genes are TRBV13 and TRBJ2-3, with D possibly matching TRBD2 (7 bases). This CDR3 is built from 16 residues. Germline lookup yields CDR1 PRHDT and CDR2 FYEKMQ (reference sequence). Trimming removed 5 bases from V and 0 bases from J, with 15 bases in between. CDR3 loop: CASSPEGGPSTDTQYF. The CDR3 coding sequence is TGTGCCAGCAGCCCCGAGGGGGGGCCAAGCACAGATACGCAGTATTTT.

This clone was counted between two and nine times. The chain carries TRBV7-8 and TRBJ2-7, with TRBD2 matching over 8 bases. With 6 bases clipped from V and 1 base from J, the junction kept 8 bases outside the gene matches. The CDR3 spans 15 residues. Germline V CDR1 and CDR2: SGHVS, FQNEAQ. CDR3 DNA sequence: TGTGCCAGCAGGGGGGTAGGACTAGCTTCCTACGAGCAGTACTTC. Translation: CASRGVGLASYEQYF. Complete variable domain (other parts from reference TRBV7-8 and TRBJ2-7): GAGVSQSPRYKVAKRGQDVALRCDPISGHVSLFWYQQALGQGPEFLTYFQNEAQLDKSGLPSDRFFAERPEGSVSTLKIQRTQQEDSAVYLCASRGVGLASYEQYFGPGTRLTVT.

V usage is TRBV9 and J usage is TRBJ1-1; D remains ambiguous. There are 13 residues in the CDR3. Trimming removed 4 bases from V and 1 base from J, with 8 bases in between. CDR1 is SGDLS and CDR2 is YYNGEE in the germline V gene. The CDR3 is CASSKGWNTEAFF. In DNA, the CDR3 is TGTGCCAGCAGCAAAGGGTGGAACACTGAAGCTTTCTTT.

The chain couples TRBV19 to TRBJ2-3, with TRBD1 identical over 8 bases. The trim removed 2 bases at V and 2 bases at J, leaving 3 bases unmatched. The germline V gene has CDR1 LNHDA and CDR2 SQIVND (reference sequence). The CDR3 consists of 15 residues. The chain's CDR3 is CASSITGGLTDTQYF. The CDR3 DNA reads as TGTGCCAGTAGTATAACAGGGGGTCTCACAGATACGCAGTATTTT.

This chain joins TRBV4-1 and TRBJ2-7; D is uncertain. The CDR3 length is 18 residues. The V gene's germline CDR1 is MGHRA and CDR2 YSYEKL. Trimming left V 6 bases short and J 2 bases short, with 26 bases between. The CDR3 loop reads CASSALYQPGPIAYEQYF. The CDR3 nucleotides are TGCGCCAGCAGTGCCTTGTATCAACCGGGTCCTATCGCCTACGAGCAGTACTTC.

This clone was counted between two and nine times. The chain has TRBV10-2 and TRBJ1-1; unclear D gene. The CDR3 has 14 amino acids. CDR1 and CDR2 (germline): WSHSY, SAAADI. Trimming shortened V by 2 bases and J by 1 base, and 8 bases separated the two germline ends. In nucleotides, the CDR3 is TGCGCCAGCAGTGAGAATGCGGGGAACACTGAAGCTTTCTTT. Protein: CASSENAGNTEAFF.

J is TRBJ1-2 and V is TRBV10-3; D perhaps matches TRBD1 (5 bases). The germline V and J ends were trimmed by 6 bases and 0 bases, with 17 bases remaining between them. The CDR3 length is 16 residues. The germline gives CDR1 ENHRY, CDR2 SYGVKD. The CDR3 sequence: CAIRQTPGDANYGYTF. CDR3 DNA sequence: TGTGCCATCAGACAAACCCCCGGGGACGCTAACTATGGCTACACCTTC.

This chain connects TRBV11-3 to TRBJ2-3; 7 bases match TRBD2. V lost 4 bases and J lost 4; bases outside the gene matches: 5. The CDR3 spans 14 residues. CDR1 is SGHNT, CDR2 YENEEA, per germline. The CDR3 region has the DNA TGTGCCAGCAGCTCCCGGGGGGTCCCAGATACGCAGTATTTT. This encodes CASSSRGVPDTQYF.

This chain links TRBV5-6 with TRBJ2-7, with no clear D. Germline CDR1 reads SGHDT; CDR2 reads YYEEEE. The CDR3 loop spans 15 amino acids. With 2 bases removed from V and 3 bases from J, the gap between germline ends came to 15 bases. The CDR3 DNA sequence: TGTGCCAGCAGCTTTTGGGTAGCATCGGACTACGAGCAGTACTTC. The encoded protein is CASSFWVASDYEQYF. Together with reference TRBV5-6 and TRBJ2-7, the CDR3 gives the full variable domain: DAGVTQSPTHLIKTRGQQVTLRCSPKSGHDTVSWYQQALGQGPQFIFQYYEEEERQRGNFPDRFSGHQFPNYSSELNVNALLLGDSALYLCASSFWVASDYEQYFGPGTRLTVT.

This chain uses TRBV30 with TRBJ2-2; TRBD2 aligns across 7 bases. The CDR3 spans 12 residues. Germline V CDR1 and CDR2: GTSNPN, SVGIG (reference sequence). With 8 bases clipped from V and 4 bases from J, the junction kept 4 bases outside the gene matches. The CDR3 DNA follows: TGTGCCGGGGAGGGGACCACCGGGGAGCTGTTTTTT. This translates into CAGEGTTGELFF. Combining the CDR3 with reference TRBV30 and TRBJ2-2 gives the whole variable domain SQTIHQWPATLVQPVGSPLSLECTVEGTSNPNLYWYRQAAGRGLQLLFYSVGIGQISSEVPQNLSASRPQDRQFILSSKKLLLSDSGFYLCAGEGTTGELFFGEGSRLTVL.

The chain joins TRBV18 to TRBJ2-1; unclear D gene. CDR1 and CDR2 from the germline V gene are KGHSH and LQKENI. CDR3 length equals 19 residues. V lost 0 bases and J 0 bases, leaving 18 bases between the germline ends. The CDR3 DNA reads TGTGCCAGCTCACCACCGACGGAAAAGGATCTTAGCTCCTACAATGAGCAGTTCTTC. The encoded protein is CASSPPTEKDLSSYNEQFF.

This chain joins TRBV5-6 and TRBJ1-1, with D tentatively TRBD1 (5 bases). CDR1 and CDR2 (germline): SGHDT, YYEEEE. The CDR3 sequence is 16 residues long. Between the trimmed V and J ends, which lost 4 bases and 1 base, there was a span of 17 bases. CDR3 sequence (DNA): TGTGCCAGCAGCCCCCTGGGTTTGGGGACGAACACTGAAGCTTTCTTT. It yields the protein CASSPLGLGTNTEAFF.